The T cell receptor (beta chain) described here comes from a study of T-cell reconstitution after alpha-beta-depleted transplantation in children. Study-level results: At the one-year point after transplant, T-cell counts and TCRbeta diversity were found to come mostly from T cells that had been newly produced. About two months after transplant, alpha-beta T cells reportedly came from several hundred expanded graft clones. Some patients owed their high day-60 TCRbeta diversity to surviving recipient T cells and thymic progenitors.

The germline V and J ends were trimmed by 4 bases and 1 base, with 14 bases remaining between them. The CDR3 has 15 residues. From germline, CDR1 is SGHDT and CDR2 YYEEEE. TCRbeta library preparation incorporated unique molecular identifiers. MiXCR, run by TCRdb on the PCR reads, gives a single entry per CDR3 protein. This table holds fewer than 550,000 distinct CDR3 sequences, 15% to 20% found once. This clonotype was found a few times. Its antigen remains unidentified. This chain connects TRBV5-6 to TRBJ1-2; tentatively, D is TRBD1 (6 bases). Material: PBMCs, mostly from graft donor cells, obtained 360 days after TCRalphabeta/CD19-depleted stem cell transplant. The receptor was derived from a boy under two years old who had a stem cell transplant for Wiskott-Aldrich syndrome, so the T cells may come from the graft donor. The CDR3 coding sequence is TGTGCCAGCAGCCTTGGTCCGGGACATAACTATGGCTACACCTTC. Protein: CASSLGPGHNYGYTF.